This T cell receptor (beta chain) emerged from a study of cytomegalovirus exposure and HLA in healthy donors. Turning to this clone: Its antigen is still unknown.

The study ran its PCR with 60 Vbeta and 13 Jbeta primers. The assay was immunoSEQ multiplex PCR, and TCRdb's table has in-frame clones only and misses some. Among about 170,000 clones listed, 80% were seen once. Study-wide results and limits: For TCR beta chains, V- and J-gene trimming was later linked to a missense DCLRE1C variant. Common viral pathogens were later found to be apparently linked to several of the most significant clusters. There were some V segments, including TRBV6-2 and TRBV6-3, excluded as indistinguishable.

The CDR3 runs to 14 residues. Germline lookup yields CDR1 MDHEN and CDR2 SYDVKM. V lost 3 bases and J lost 4, with 10 bases in between. The TCR originated in a man aged 25 to 45 in good health and CMV-seropositive. The J gene is TRBJ2-1, the V gene TRBV28, with D possibly TRBD1 on 6 matching bases. Sequencing was performed on PBMCs. In nucleotides, the CDR3 is TGTGCCAGCAGTTTGACAGGTCGGTACAATGAGCAGTTCTTC. It yields the protein CASSLTGRYNEQFF.